These 26 T cell receptor beta chains were sequenced from one sample in a study of blood T cells in healthy people across ages. Next came a second PCR, run for about 6 to 12 cycles, which used a sample-barcoded 5' primer along with a J-beta primer mix. TCRdb recomputed calls from the 5' RACE reads with MiXCR, one row per CDR3 protein. The data contain more than 700,000 distinct CDR3 sequences, 46% of them singletons. The material sequenced was blood. All receptors come from a man older than 75 in good health.

The chain joins TRBV15 to TRBJ1-5, with unresolved D. Between the trimmed V and J ends, which lost 5 bases and 3 bases, there was a span of 17 bases. CDR3 length equals 16 residues. Germline V gene sequence: CDR1 LNHNV, CDR2 YYDKDF (reference sequence). The CDR3 spells CATSFAGRASNQPQHF. DNA for the CDR3: TGTGCCACCAGCTTCGCTGGTAGGGCTTCCAATCAGCCCCAGCATTTT.

This clonotype was seen at least ten times. The V call is TRBV6-2 or TRBV6-3, the J call TRBJ2-5, with 8 bases aligning to TRBD2. The CDR3 is 16 residues long. In germline, CDR1 is MNHEY, CDR2 SVGEGT. Unmatched junction bases numbered 10, after V lost 7 bases and J lost 0 bases. CDR3 sequence: CASNPGSGLDQETQYF. The CDR3, as DNA: TGTGCCAGCAACCCGGGATCGGGACTAGACCAAGAGACCCAGTACTTC.

This clonotype was detected a few times. The chain carries TRBV12-3 or TRBV12-4 and TRBJ2-1; 14 bases agree with TRBD2. The junction had 11 bases not matched to a gene; V was cut back by 6 bases and J by 4 bases. This CDR3 is 18 amino acids long. Here the CDR3 DNA reads TGTGCCAGCAGCAGACTAGCGGGAGGGCCGCTGGGGTACAATGAGCAGTTCTTC. This translates into CASSRLAGGPLGYNEQFF.

The gene calls are TRBV12-3 or TRBV12-4 and TRBJ2-7, with 8 bases that match TRBD1. CDR3 length: 13 residues. With 6 bases clipped from V and 5 bases from J, the junction kept 6 bases outside the gene matches. The CDR3 region is CASRRQGLNEQYF. The CDR3 DNA sequence: TGTGCCAGCAGGCGACAGGGGCTCAACGAGCAGTACTTC.

The chain recombines TRBV6-5 with TRBJ1-2; 7 nucleotides align to TRBD1. The CDR3 sequence is 14 residues long. V gave up 6 bases and J gave up 4 bases; unmatched junction bases: 8. Germline-derived CDR1 and CDR2 are MNHEY and SVGAGI. This CDR3 is CASRLDRVGYGYTF. As DNA, the CDR3 is TGTGCCAGCAGGCTAGACAGGGTCGGCTATGGCTACACCTTC.

The chain couples TRBV2 to TRBJ1-4; D remains ambiguous. CDR1 SNHLY and CDR2 FYNNEI come from the germline V gene. The CDR3 spans 11 residues. Trimming took off 6 bases at V and 8 bases at J, with 7 bases between the two ends. CDR3 amino acids: CASRGREKLFF. As DNA, the CDR3 is TGTGCCAGCAGGGGCAGGGAAAAACTGTTTTTT.

This clonotype was observed a few times. The chain has TRBV11-2 and TRBJ2-2; D uncertain. The V gene's germline CDR1 is SGHAT and CDR2 FQNNGV. The CDR3 runs 13 residues. V was trimmed by 8 bases and J by 3 bases, leaving 10 bases between them. In DNA form, the CDR3 reads TGTGCCAGCGCCATTAGAGACACCGGGGAGCTGTTTTTT. Translated: CASAIRDTGELFF.

V usage is TRBV11-2 and J usage is TRBJ1-6; TRBD1 aligns across 9 bases. This CDR3 contains 14 residues. CDR1 and CDR2 from the germline V gene are SGHAT and FQNNGV. V lost 5 bases and J lost 8; bases outside the gene matches: 4. The CDR3 loop is CASSRQGVDSPLHF. The CDR3 DNA follows: TGTGCCAGCAGCCGACAGGGGGTGGATTCACCCCTCCACTTT.

The V and J genes are TRBV4-1 and TRBJ1-2, with no clear D. The germline CDR1 and CDR2 sequences are MGHRA and YSYEKL. Between the trimmed V and J ends, which lost 1 base and 1 base, there was a span of 10 bases. The CDR3 length is 15 residues. The CDR3 region is CASSQALADNYGYTF. The CDR3 coding sequence is TGCGCCAGCAGCCAAGCACTGGCAGATAACTATGGCTACACCTTC.

The gene calls are TRBV15 and TRBJ1-1; 7 bases are a match to TRBD1. This CDR3 is built from 13 residues. With 8 bases clipped from V and 5 bases from J, the junction kept 8 bases outside the gene matches. In germline, CDR1 is LNHNV, CDR2 YYDKDF (reference sequence). The CDR3 nucleotides read TGTGCCACCTCGGGACAGCGATCTACTGAAGCTTTCTTT. This sequence encodes CATSGQRSTEAFF.

The chain combines TRBV5-1 with TRBJ2-3; either TRBD1 or TRBD2 may supply D (5 bases each). Germline CDR1 reads SGHRS; CDR2 reads YFSETQ. The CDR3 totals 16 residues. V lost 0 bases and J lost 0, with 11 bases in between. The CDR3, as DNA: TGCGCCAGCAGCTTGGCCGGGGCGATAAGCACAGATACGCAGTATTTT. Its protein is CASSLAGAISTDTQYF.

The chain employs TRBV6-1 and TRBJ2-7; D not resolved. Germline V gene lookup returns CDR1 MNHNS and CDR2 SASEGT. The CDR3 loop spans 12 amino acids. Trimming stripped 0 bases from V and 6 bases from J, with 6 bases between. CDR3 DNA sequence: TGTGCCAGCAGTGAAGCCCTCAGCGAGCAGTACTTC. This translates into CASSEALSEQYF.

CDR3 in DNA: TGTGCCAGCAGATGGGACAGGGGATATGGCTACACCTTC. This encodes CASRWDRGYGYTF. The chain has TRBV6-5 and TRBJ1-2, with 10 bases identical to TRBD1. Trimming at V came to 6 bases and at J to 5 bases, leaving 3 bases not matched to a gene. CDR1 is MNHEY and CDR2 is SVGAGI in the germline V gene. CDR3 size: 13 residues.

A few counts support this clonotype. This chain connects TRBV4-2 to TRBJ2-3, with TRBD2 identical over 9 bases. This CDR3 is 17 amino acids long. Trimming took 0 bases from V and 5 from J; bases not matched to a gene: 9. Germline assignment: CDR1 LGHNA and CDR2 YNFKEQ. This CDR3 reads CASSQDGPSGAGDTQYF. The CDR3 nucleotides read TGTGCCAGCAGCCAAGATGGTCCTAGCGGGGCCGGAGATACGCAGTATTTT.

The chain uses TRBV20-1 and TRBJ1-2; D unresolved. Germline V gene lookup returns CDR1 DFQATT and CDR2 SNEGSKA (reference sequence). The V end lost 0 bases, the J end lost 8 bases, and 13 bases lay between the germline ends. The CDR3 totals 13 residues. The CDR3: CSARDRKGGGYTF. The CDR3 region has the DNA TGCAGTGCTAGAGATCGGAAAGGAGGCGGCTACACCTTC.

Notes on this clonotype: A clone one base away is much larger, so this may be a read error. The chain joins TRBV12-3 or TRBV12-4 to TRBJ1-5; 7 bases are shared with TRBD1. This CDR3 has 15 amino acids. With 6 bases clipped from V and 2 bases from J, the junction kept 7 bases outside the gene matches. The CDR3 loop is CASRTATGRNQPQHF. For the CDR3, the DNA is TGTGCCAGCAGAACTGCGACAGGGCGCAATCAGCCCCAGCATTTT.

The V gene is TRBV28, the J gene TRBJ1-2; D ambiguous. The germline V gene encodes CDR1 MDHEN and CDR2 SYDVKM. The CDR3 consists of 14 residues. Trimming removed 6 bases from V and 4 bases from J, with 15 bases in between. The CDR3 nucleotides are TGTGCCAGCAGCCCATTCCAGGAGATCTATGGCTACACCTTC. This sequence encodes CASSPFQEIYGYTF.

The genes are TRBV6-5 and TRBJ2-7, with 9 bases matching TRBD2. CDR1 MNHEY and CDR2 SVGAGI come from the germline V gene. The J segment lost 6 bases and the V segment lost 0 bases, leaving 6 bases of the junction unmatched. There are 15 residues in the CDR3. CDR3: CASSYSASGTREQYF. In nucleotides, the CDR3 is TGTGCCAGCAGTTACTCGGCTAGCGGGACTCGCGAGCAGTACTTC.

V usage is TRBV28 and J usage is TRBJ2-5; TRBD1 agrees at 8 bases. TRBJ2-7 matches the DNA end more closely, so the J call is doubtful. Germline V gives CDR1 MDHEN, CDR2 SYDVKM. The CDR3 contains 16 residues. CDR3 region: CASSYSLGQGLNEQYF. The DNA of the CDR3 is TGTGCCAGCAGTTATTCCTTAGGACAGGGTCTCAACGAGCAGTACTTC.

The V call is TRBV5-1, the J call TRBJ2-7, with 8 bases identical to TRBD1. CDR3 size: 16 residues. Germline-derived CDR1 and CDR2 are SGHRS and YFSETQ. The V and J ends lost 3 bases and 0 bases, in that order; junction bases with no gene match: 8. CDR3 sequence (DNA): TGCGCCAGCAGCTCCCCCATGCAGGGGGCCTCCTACGAGCAGTACTTC. It translates to CASSSPMQGASYEQYF.

This clonotype has a handful of counts. The rearrangement uses TRBV6-1 and TRBJ1-1; TRBD1 is a possible D gene (6 bases). The V end lost 6 bases, the J end lost 0 bases, and 20 bases lay between the germline ends. Germline values: CDR1 MNHNS, CDR2 SASEGT. CDR3 length equals 17 residues. For the CDR3, the DNA is TGTGCCAGCAGCCCCGACCGAGTTACAGGGATGAACACTGAAGCTTTCTTT. Translation gives CASSPDRVTGMNTEAFF.

The rearrangement joins TRBV30 to TRBJ1-4; unclear D gene. The CDR3 is 12 residues long. Germline V gives CDR1 GTSNPN, CDR2 SVGIG (reference sequence). Trimming stripped 3 bases from V and 7 bases from J, with 9 bases between. CDR3 protein: CAWRAVGEKLFF. In nucleotides, the CDR3 is TGTGCCTGGAGGGCAGTTGGTGAAAAACTGTTTTTT.

V usage is TRBV5-1 and J usage is TRBJ1-1, with TRBD1 matching over 7 bases. Trimming took 1 base from V and 5 from J; bases not matched to a gene: 8. This CDR3 contains 15 residues. CDR1 and CDR2 (germline): SGHRS, YFSETQ. CDR3 sequence: CASSLRSQGRTEAFF. The CDR3 DNA is TGCGCCAGCAGCTTGAGGTCACAGGGGCGAACTGAAGCTTTCTTT.

There are many counts of this clonotype. The chain couples TRBV5-5 to TRBJ2-3, with TRBD2 as a possible D gene (5 bases). Germline V gene lookup returns CDR1 SGHKS and CDR2 YYEKEE (reference sequence). V gave up 2 bases and J gave up 7 bases, with 17 bases separating them. This CDR3 is built from 15 residues. The CDR3 reads CASSFSRVLVNTQYF. The CDR3 DNA reads as TGTGCCAGCAGCTTTTCGAGGGTGTTGGTAAATACGCAGTATTTT.

This chain connects TRBV6-2 or TRBV6-3 to TRBJ1-5; a weak D match, TRBD1 (5 bases). Trimming removed 7 bases at V and 7 bases at J, with 14 bases between. This CDR3 comprises 13 residues. CDR1 MNHEY and CDR2 SVGEGT come from the germline V gene. CDR3 in amino acids: CASNTPPGQPQHF. Written as DNA, the CDR3 is TGTGCCAGCAACACCCCTCCAGGGCAGCCCCAGCATTTT.

This clonotype was picked up one time. V usage is TRBV7-9 and J usage is TRBJ2-3, with unresolved D. The germline V and J ends were trimmed by 5 bases and 5 bases, with 5 bases remaining between them. Germline loops: CDR1 SEHNR, CDR2 FQNEAQ (reference sequence). The CDR3 runs 11 residues. The CDR3: CASSTVDTQYF. In DNA, the CDR3 is TGTGCCAGCAGCACAGTAGATACGCAGTATTTT.